What follows are 21 T cell receptor beta chains derived from one specimen sequenced in a study of blood T cell repertoires in COVID-19. Sequencing used immunoSEQ multiplex PCR; TCRdb keeps in-frame clones, though not all of them. This table has about 290,000 clones, around four fifths appearing once. Material: peripheral blood. Every receptor here comes from a woman between 45 and 60 years old with active or convalescent COVID-19.

The genes are TRBV5-6 and TRBJ2-1, with 8 bases identical to TRBD2. The trim removed 0 bases at V and 7 bases at J, leaving 12 bases unmatched. The length of the CDR3 is 17 residues. CDR1 and CDR2 (germline): SGHDT, YYEEEE. The CDR3 DNA reads as TGTGCCAGCAGCTTGGCGGGGTCAGCGGGAGCTCGAAATGAGCAGTTCTTC. Translated: CASSLAGSAGARNEQFF.

This clone showed up just a few times. The V and J genes are TRBV10-3 and TRBJ2-2; TRBD2 aligns across 12 bases. This CDR3 region has 17 residues. Per germline, CDR1 ENHRY and CDR2 SYGVKD. The ends lost 10 bases at V and 6 bases at J; junction bases unmatched: 15. The chain's CDR3 is CATTQRTSGIVSGELFF. CDR3 nucleotide sequence: TGTGCCACTACACAGAGGACTAGCGGGATAGTATCCGGGGAGCTGTTTTTT.

V gene TRBV19 combines with J gene TRBJ1-1, with D hard to call. There are 15 residues in the CDR3. CDR1 LNHDA and CDR2 SQIVND come from the germline V gene (reference sequence). The V end lost 2 bases, the J end lost 0 bases, and 10 bases lay between the germline ends. The CDR3 sequence is CASSIMRSVNTEAFF. The CDR3 region has the DNA TGTGCCAGTAGTATAATGCGCTCCGTGAACACTGAAGCTTTCTTT.

The chain is built from TRBV6-5 and TRBJ2-2; perhaps TRBD1 as D (5 bases). The germline V gene has CDR1 MNHEY and CDR2 SVGAGI. The CDR3 covers 15 residues. The V end lost 5 bases, the J end lost 4 bases, and 14 bases lay between the germline ends. DNA for the CDR3: TGTGCCAGCAGTAAGGGGTGGAAAGGCACCGGGGAGCTGTTTTTT. It specifies CASSKGWKGTGELFF.

The chain uses TRBV28 and TRBJ1-1, with TRBD1 as a possible D gene (5 bases). Trimming stripped 5 bases from V and 7 bases from J, with 17 bases between. Germline CDR1 and CDR2: MDHEN and SYDVKM. The CDR3 sequence is 14 residues long. The CDR3 spells CASSPQGTALEAFF. The CDR3 DNA is TGTGCCAGCAGTCCCCAAGGGACTGCCCTTGAAGCTTTCTTT.

V gene TRBV3-1 (or the pseudogene TRBV3-2) combines with J gene TRBJ2-7, with 10 bases lining up with TRBD2. CDR3 size: 17 residues. V was pared by 1 base and J by 5 bases, with 11 bases of the junction left unmatched. Germline lookup yields CDR1 LGHDT and CDR2 YNNKEL (reference sequence). CDR3 sequence (DNA): TGTGCCAGCAGCCAAGGGAGGTACCCAGCGGGAGGGGACGAGCAGTACTTC. This encodes CASSQGRYPAGGDEQYF.

This chain joins TRBV7-2 and TRBJ1-2; D is uncertain. Germline CDR1 and CDR2: SGHTA and FQGNSA. V was pared by 1 base and J by 0 bases, with 6 bases between. The length of the CDR3 is 14 residues. Here the CDR3 reads CASSLDSANYGYTF. Here the CDR3 DNA reads TGTGCCAGCAGCTTAGATTCAGCTAACTATGGCTACACCTTC.

The chain links TRBV28 to TRBJ2-7, with D possibly TRBD1 on 8 matching bases. CDR1 is MDHEN, CDR2 SYDVKM, per germline. Trimming left V 1 base short and J 5 bases short, with 15 bases between. CDR3 size: 15 residues. The CDR3 loop reads CASSLFGQGGNEQYF. DNA for the CDR3: TGTGCCAGCAGTTTATTCGGACAGGGAGGGAACGAGCAGTACTTC.

This sequence joins TRBV7-6 and TRBJ2-2; 15 positions match TRBD2. The germline CDR1 and CDR2 sequences are SGHVS and FNYEAQ. The CDR3 runs to 17 residues. V dropped 3 bases and J dropped 5; count of bases not matched to a gene: 4. For the CDR3, the DNA is TGTGCCAGCAGCTTGGGACTAGCGGGAGGAGGGACCGGGGAGCTGTTTTTT. Its protein is CASSLGLAGGGTGELFF.

This chain connects TRBV7-9 to TRBJ1-2, with D unclear. The CDR3 totals 13 residues. The germline CDR1 and CDR2 sequences are SEHNR and FQNEAQ (reference sequence). Trimming stripped 0 bases from V and 4 bases from J, with 6 bases between. In DNA form, the CDR3 reads TGTGCCAGCAGCTTAGCTGTATCCTATGGCTACACCTTC. This encodes CASSLAVSYGYTF.

The gene calls are TRBV5-4 and TRBJ2-7, with a weak D call TRBD2 (5 bases). The CDR3 has 14 residues. Per germline, CDR1 SGHNT and CDR2 YYREEE (reference sequence). The V end lost 3 bases, the J end lost 1 base, and 11 bases lay between the germline ends. The CDR3 region has the DNA TGTGCCAGCAGCTATCTCAGGACTTCCTACGAGCAGTACTTC. Translated: CASSYLRTSYEQYF.

The chain employs TRBV5-5 and TRBJ2-5, with a weak D call TRBD1 (5 bases). The CDR3 has 15 amino acids. V was clipped by 0 bases and J by 5 bases, with 14 bases between them. Germline lookup yields CDR1 SGHKS and CDR2 YYEKEE (reference sequence). The DNA for the CDR3 is TGTGCCAGCAGCTTGGATCAGGGTTACGGGGAGACCCAGTACTTC. It specifies CASSLDQGYGETQYF.

V and J are TRBV28 and TRBJ1-6; D remains unclear. This CDR3 contains 15 residues. V was pared by 5 bases and J by 6 bases, with 14 bases between. CDR1 is MDHEN, CDR2 SYDVKM, per germline. CDR3 in amino acids: CASSLAVGPNSPLHF. As DNA, the CDR3 is TGTGCCAGCAGTCTCGCGGTCGGCCCTAATTCACCCCTCCACTTT.

The rearrangement uses TRBV11-2 and TRBJ1-1, with D possibly being TRBD1 (6 bases). Deletions cut 4 bases from V and 2 bases from J, with 11 bases between. The CDR3 covers 14 residues. CDR1 and CDR2 from the germline V gene are SGHAT and FQNNGV. The CDR3: CASSSPGQNTEAFF. CDR3 coding DNA: TGTGCCAGCAGCTCCCCGGGACAAAACACTGAAGCTTTCTTT.

The chain uses TRBV6-5 and TRBJ2-7; TRBD1 aligns across 7 bases. V gave up 2 bases and J gave up 5 bases; unmatched junction bases: 9. Germline CDR1 is MNHEY and CDR2 is SVGAGI. The CDR3 consists of 15 residues. CDR3 region: CASSYIRQGDHEQYF. CDR3 nucleotides: TGTGCCAGCAGTTACATTCGCCAGGGGGACCACGAGCAGTACTTC.

The chain is built from TRBV7-9 and TRBJ1-1; tentatively, D is TRBD1 (5 bases). The CDR3 contains 15 residues. Germline V gene data show CDR1 as SEHNR and CDR2 as FQNEAQ (reference sequence). The V gene lost 2 bases and the J gene lost 6 bases, with 16 bases spanning the gap. CDR3 DNA: TGTGCCAGCAGCTTACTCGGCAGGGAAAGGGCTGAAGCTTTCTTT. Protein sequence: CASSLLGRERAEAFF.

V is TRBV2 and J is TRBJ2-2; 7 bases map to TRBD2. CDR1 and CDR2 (germline): SNHLY, FYNNEI. The CDR3 contains 16 residues. V lost 7 bases and J lost 4; bases outside the gene matches: 12. CDR3: CASTPRLAEFTGELFF. The DNA of the CDR3 is TGTGCCAGCACCCCCCGGCTAGCGGAGTTCACCGGGGAGCTGTTTTTT.

The chain employs TRBV28 and TRBJ2-1; TRBD1 aligns across 7 bases. Trimming took 4 bases from V and 8 from J; bases not matched to a gene: 5. CDR3 length equals 13 residues. CDR1 is MDHEN and CDR2 is SYDVKM in the germline V gene. The CDR3 loop is CASSWGQTYEQFF. CDR3 DNA: TGTGCCAGCAGTTGGGGACAGACGTATGAGCAGTTCTTC. The full variable domain, in which reference TRBV28 and TRBJ2-1 provide the parts outside the CDR3, is DVKVTQSSRYLVKRTGEKVFLECVQDMDHENMFWYRQDPGLGLRLIYFSYDVKMKEKGDIPEGYSVSREKKERFSLILESASTNQTSMYLCASSWGQTYEQFFGPGTRLTVL.

CDR3 in amino acids: CATSDRLSGATDTQYF. DNA for the CDR3: TGTGCCACCAGTGATCGGCTAAGCGGGGCCACAGATACGCAGTATTTT. V gene TRBV24-1 combines with J gene TRBJ2-3; 7 bases map to TRBD2. Germline assignment: CDR1 KGHDR and CDR2 SFDVKD. The J segment lost 2 bases and the V segment lost 3 bases, leaving 7 bases of the junction unmatched. The CDR3 covers 16 residues.

The chain combines TRBV28 with TRBJ1-2; unclear D gene. V lost 5 bases and J lost 4, with 8 bases in between. The CDR3 runs 12 residues. Germline-derived CDR1 and CDR2 are MDHEN and SYDVKM. The CDR3 reads CASSPSPYGYTF. The CDR3 DNA sequence: TGTGCCAGCAGTCCTAGCCCCTATGGCTACACCTTC.

The chain combines TRBV2 with TRBJ1-4; TRBD1 is a possible D gene (5 bases). CDR3 length: 16 residues. Germline CDR1 SNHLY, CDR2 FYNNEI. The ends were cut back, 6 bases at V and 3 bases at J, with 17 bases in the middle. The CDR3 reads CASSPQGVISNEKLFF. In DNA form, the CDR3 reads TGTGCCAGCAGCCCGCAGGGTGTGATCTCTAATGAAAAACTGTTTTTT.